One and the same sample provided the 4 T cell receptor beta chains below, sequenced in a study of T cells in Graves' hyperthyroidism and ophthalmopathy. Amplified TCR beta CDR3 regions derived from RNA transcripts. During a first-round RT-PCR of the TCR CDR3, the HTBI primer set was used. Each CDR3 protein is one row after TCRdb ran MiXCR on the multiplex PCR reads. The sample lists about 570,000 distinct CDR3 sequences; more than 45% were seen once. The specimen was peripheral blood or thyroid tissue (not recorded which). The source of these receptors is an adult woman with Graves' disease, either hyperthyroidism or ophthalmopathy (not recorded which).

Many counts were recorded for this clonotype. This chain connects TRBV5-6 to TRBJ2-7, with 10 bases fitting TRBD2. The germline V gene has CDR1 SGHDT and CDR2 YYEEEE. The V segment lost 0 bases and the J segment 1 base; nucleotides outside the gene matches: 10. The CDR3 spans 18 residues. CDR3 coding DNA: TGTGCCAGCAGCTTGGCTTTGAGAGCGGGAGGGACTTCCTACGAGCAGTACTTC. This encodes CASSLALRAGGTSYEQYF. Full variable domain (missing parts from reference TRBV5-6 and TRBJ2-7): DAGVTQSPTHLIKTRGQQVTLRCSPKSGHDTVSWYQQALGQGPQFIFQYYEEEERQRGNFPDRFSGHQFPNYSSELNVNALLLGDSALYLCASSLALRAGGTSYEQYFGPGTRLTVT.

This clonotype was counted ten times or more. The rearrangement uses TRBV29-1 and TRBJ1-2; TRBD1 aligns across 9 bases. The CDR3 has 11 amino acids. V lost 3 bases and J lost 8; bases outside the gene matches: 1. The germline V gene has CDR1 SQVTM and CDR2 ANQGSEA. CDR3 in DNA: TGCAGCGTTGAGGACAGGGGAGGCTACACCTTC. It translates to CSVEDRGGYTF.

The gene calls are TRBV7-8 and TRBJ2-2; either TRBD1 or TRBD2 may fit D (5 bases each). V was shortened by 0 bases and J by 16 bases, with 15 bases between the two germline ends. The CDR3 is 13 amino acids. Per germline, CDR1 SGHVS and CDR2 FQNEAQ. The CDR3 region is CASSLATVVRGFF. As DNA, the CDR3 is TGTGCCAGCAGCTTAGCTACGGTCGTGAGGGGGTTTTTT.

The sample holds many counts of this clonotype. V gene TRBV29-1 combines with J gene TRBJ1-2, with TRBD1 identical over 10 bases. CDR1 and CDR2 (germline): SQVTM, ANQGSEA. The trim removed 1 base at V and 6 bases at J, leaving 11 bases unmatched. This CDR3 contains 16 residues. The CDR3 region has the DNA TGCAGCGTTGAAGTGTTAGGGACAGGGGAATATAATGGCTACACCTTC. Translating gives CSVEVLGTGEYNGYTF.